This T cell receptor beta chain was sequenced during a study of T cell responses to AZD1222 COVID-19 vaccine. Points on this clone: Its target is not known.

Study-level points and caveats: It should be noted that donors were predominantly white British and more often female, and clonal diversity was possibly underestimated.

The length of the CDR3 is 13 residues. Trimming cost V 4 bases and J 4 bases, with 10 bases left between them. Per the germline V gene, CDR1 is MNHEY and CDR2 is SVGAGI. Sequenced by immunoSEQ multiplex PCR; TCRdb stores in-frame clones only, minus some. The table records about 110,000 clones, about 85% of them present only once. The sequenced sample was peripheral blood, obtained 28 days after the second AZD1222 dose. The rearrangement links TRBV6-5 to TRBJ2-5; D unresolved. The sequence was collected from an adult who received the AZD1222 COVID-19 vaccine. The CDR3 sequence is CASSLDTLETQYF. The CDR3 coding sequence is TGTGCCAGCAGTTTAGACACCTTAGAGACCCAGTACTTC.